A single sample is the source of the 5 T cell receptor beta chains below, sequenced in a study of cytomegalovirus exposure and HLA in healthy donors. Amplification used 60 Vbeta primers and 13 Jbeta primers. Clones were read by immunoSEQ multiplex PCR, and TCRdb kept only the in-frame ones, dropping some. The table has approximately 190,000 clones, 70% seen once. Sequenced material: PBMCs. These receptors were taken from a man in his forties or fifties in good health and CMV-seropositive.

The V and J genes are TRBV5-1 and TRBJ2-1; possible D gene TRBD1, 6 bases. Germline-derived CDR1 and CDR2 are SGHRS and YFSETQ. V was trimmed by 2 bases and J by 6 bases, leaving 15 bases between them. There are 15 residues in the CDR3. The CDR3 is CASSLTGTLGNEQFF. CDR3 in DNA: TGCGCCAGCAGCTTAACCGGGACACTGGGCAATGAGCAGTTCTTC.

This chain links TRBV5-1 with TRBJ2-3; TRBD2 agrees at 15 bases. V shed 3 bases and J 5 bases; nucleotides not matched to a gene: 7. Per germline, CDR1 SGHRS and CDR2 YFSETQ. This CDR3 has 17 amino acids. The CDR3 loop is CASSYRTSGGAIDTQYF. The CDR3 nucleotides read TGCGCCAGCAGCTACCGGACTAGCGGGGGGGCGATAGATACGCAGTATTTT.

This clone occurred once. This chain links TRBV6-6 with TRBJ2-3; possibly TRBD1 for D (6 bases). V lost 2 bases and J 0 bases, leaving 12 bases between the germline ends. The CDR3 covers 16 residues. CDR1 MNHNY and CDR2 SVGAGI come from the germline V gene (reference sequence). The CDR3 DNA follows: TGTGCCAGCAGTTACCAGGGGCCACTAAGCACAGATACGCAGTATTTT. Translated, it gives CASSYQGPLSTDTQYF.

The V call is TRBV4-2, the J call TRBJ2-7; 8 bases are a match to TRBD1. CDR1 is LGHNA, CDR2 YNFKEQ, per germline. J lost 4 bases, V lost 1 base, and 3 bases had no gene match. The CDR3 runs to 14 residues. CDR3 nucleotides: TGTGCCAGCAGCCAAGTAGGGACAGGTTACGAGCAGTACTTC. This gives the protein CASSQVGTGYEQYF.

This clone has just a few counts. The chain links TRBV6-6 to TRBJ2-7, with D possibly matching TRBD2 (5 bases). The V gene's germline CDR1 is MNHNY and CDR2 SVGAGI (reference sequence). The ends were cut back, 2 bases at V and 2 bases at J, with 13 bases in the middle. This CDR3 spans 15 amino acids. The CDR3 sequence: CASSYPLRGTYEQYF. The DNA for the CDR3 is TGTGCCAGCAGTTACCCCCTACGAGGGACCTACGAGCAGTACTTC.